The source of this TCR beta chain is a study of regulatory T cells in long-lasting Graves disease. About this clonotype itself: One end of the junction fails to match germline, which may point to a read error.

Arm-PCR with iRepertoire HTBI primers amplified the CDR3 regions for these TCR beta libraries. TCRdb reanalysed the multiplex PCR reads using MiXCR and keeps one entry per CDR3 protein. The sample lists approximately 230,000 distinct CDR3 sequences; about 16% were seen once. The CDR3 sequence is 13 residues long. The germline V gene has CDR1 MNHNS and CDR2 SASEGT. Documented time point: newly diagnosed GD, antithyroid drugs for less than 3 months. Extracted PBMC RNA gave rise to the TCR library. An endocrinology department in Xi'an, China, supplied the patients. The chain employs TRBV6-1 and TRBJ1-2; 7 nucleotides agree with TRBD1. This TCR was recovered from a female donor with Graves disease. The starting material was peripheral blood mononuclear cells (PBMCs), obtained at new diagnosis, from a patient treated with antithyroid drugs. The CDR3 sequence: CASREGGTYGYTF. CDR3 DNA sequence: TGTGCCAGCAGAGAAGGGGGCACCTATGGCTACACCTTC.